This passage covers 4 T cell receptor beta chains from one sample sequenced in a study of blood T cell repertoires in COVID-19. Sequencing was performed with immunoSEQ multiplex PCR; in TCRdb, only in-frame clones are kept and a portion is missing. The data show some 130,000 clones, approximately 80% seen once. Sequencing was done on a sample of peripheral blood. These receptors were obtained from a man in his 70s with acute or convalescent COVID-19.

The V and J genes are TRBV30 and TRBJ1-2; possible D gene TRBD1, 5 bases. The V end was cut by 5 bases, the J end by 2 bases, with 12 bases between. The CDR3 contains 13 residues. CDR1 is GTSNPN, CDR2 SVGIG, per germline (reference sequence). The DNA of the CDR3 is TGTGCCTGGGGGGTGGACAAGAACTATGGCTACACCTTC. This sequence encodes CAWGVDKNYGYTF.

The V and J genes are TRBV20-1 and TRBJ1-4, with TRBD1 matching over 7 bases. The germline gives CDR1 DFQATT, CDR2 SNEGSKA (reference sequence). V lost 3 bases to trimming and J lost 8 bases; unmatched junction nucleotides: 18. This CDR3 has 17 amino acids. CDR3 protein: CSASPKRGTELPEKLFF. The CDR3 DNA reads TGCAGTGCTAGTCCCAAACGGGGGACAGAACTACCGGAAAAACTGTTTTTT.

This chain uses TRBV5-5 with TRBJ2-5, with D tentatively TRBD1 (6 bases). In germline, CDR1 is SGHKS, CDR2 YYEKEE (reference sequence). Trimming stripped 0 bases from V and 2 bases from J, with 8 bases between. The CDR3 extends over 14 amino acids. CDR3 region: CASSLGGLQETQYF. CDR3 sequence (DNA): TGTGCCAGCAGCTTGGGGGGGCTACAAGAGACCCAGTACTTC.

As concerns this clone: The DNA is omitted, as the CDR3 cannot be located on it reliably, and the CDR3 follows TCRdb's listing. The J gene is TRBJ2-4, the V gene TRBV7-2; TRBD2 reflects the table's D call only, with no check against the DNA. Ends included, the CDR3 has 13 residues. The germline V gene encodes CDR1 SGHTA and CDR2 FQGNSA. This chain's CDR3 is CASSPFGGGALDF.